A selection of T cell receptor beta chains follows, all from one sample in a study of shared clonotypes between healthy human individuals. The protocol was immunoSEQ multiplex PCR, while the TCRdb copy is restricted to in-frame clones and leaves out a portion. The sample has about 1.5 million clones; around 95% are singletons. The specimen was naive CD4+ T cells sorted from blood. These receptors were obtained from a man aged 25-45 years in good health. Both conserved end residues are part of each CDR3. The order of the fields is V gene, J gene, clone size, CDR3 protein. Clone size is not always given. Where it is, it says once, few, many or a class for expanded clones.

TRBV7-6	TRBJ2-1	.	CASSRTTASGGVNSYNEQFF
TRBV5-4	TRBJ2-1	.	CASRIPPDEQFF
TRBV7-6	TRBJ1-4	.	CASSVGTGMKLFF
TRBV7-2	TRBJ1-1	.	CASSLVPGNTEAFF
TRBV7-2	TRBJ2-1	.	CASSPHQNNEQFF
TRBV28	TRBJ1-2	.	CASSLGDRNYGYTF
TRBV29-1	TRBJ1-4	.	CSVVEGQGSEKLFF
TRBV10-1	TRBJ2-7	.	CASPQTGALGEQYF
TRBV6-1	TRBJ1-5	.	CASSQARSTPQHF
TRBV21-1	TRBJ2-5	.	CASSGCKLAVQETQYF
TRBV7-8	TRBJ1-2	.	CASSLDRGQPNYGYTF
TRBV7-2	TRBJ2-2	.	CASSPDALAGELFF
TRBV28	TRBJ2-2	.	CASIQGNTGELFF
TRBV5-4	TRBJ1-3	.	CASSLGSPFHSGNTIYF
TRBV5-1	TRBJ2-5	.	CASSLQQEETQYF
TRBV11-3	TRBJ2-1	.	CASSLVTSNEQFF
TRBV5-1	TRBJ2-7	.	CASSLVLKDEQYF
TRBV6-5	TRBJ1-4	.	CASRRQGTNEKLFF
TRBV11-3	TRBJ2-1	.	CASSRAGRGYNEQFF
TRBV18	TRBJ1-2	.	CASSQGPSYGYTF
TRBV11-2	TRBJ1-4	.	CASSLSFAEREKLFF
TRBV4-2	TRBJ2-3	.	CASSQLRTGGSTDTQYF
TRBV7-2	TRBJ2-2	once	CASSLGARGSSGELFF
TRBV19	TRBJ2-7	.	CASRHTGTGFYEQYF
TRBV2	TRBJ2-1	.	CASSDFYEQFF
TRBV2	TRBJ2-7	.	CASSDPGGINIEQYF
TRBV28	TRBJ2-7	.	CATQGLAGSYEQYF
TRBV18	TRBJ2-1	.	CASSLGLAGGNEQFF
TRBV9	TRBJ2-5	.	CASSVGTSSETQYF
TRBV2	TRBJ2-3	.	CASSEGRSIYTDTQYF
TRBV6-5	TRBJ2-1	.	CASSPTGSSYNEQFF
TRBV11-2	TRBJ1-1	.	CASSLLDSRNTEAFF
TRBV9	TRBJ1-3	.	CASSQTQAVSGNTIYF
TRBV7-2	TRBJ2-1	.	CASSLEAGQQFF
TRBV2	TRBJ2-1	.	CASSAQLRNEQFF
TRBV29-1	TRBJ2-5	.	CSTRRGARETQYF
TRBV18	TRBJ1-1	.	CASSLSGQVNTEAFF
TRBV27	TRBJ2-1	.	CATAGLAGVKNEQFF
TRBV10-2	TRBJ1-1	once	CASSWGGGRVTEAFF
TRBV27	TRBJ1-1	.	CASRAGQGRRTEAFF
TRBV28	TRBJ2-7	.	CASRRDYEGYRDEQYF
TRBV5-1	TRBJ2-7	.	CASSLGNSYEQYF
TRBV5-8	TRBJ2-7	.	CASAPGLAEERSSYEQYF
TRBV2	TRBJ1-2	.	CASREALDGYTF
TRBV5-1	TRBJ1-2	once	CASSPLPGYNYGYTF
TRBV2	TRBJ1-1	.	CASSDSAFF
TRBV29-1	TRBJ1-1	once	CSVERGLNTEAFF
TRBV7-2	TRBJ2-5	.	CASRHRDRGRETQYF
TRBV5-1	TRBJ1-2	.	CASSLPGLDYGYTF
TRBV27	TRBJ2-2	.	CASRTRVGAGTGELFF
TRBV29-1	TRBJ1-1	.	CSVENRVGRGTEAFF